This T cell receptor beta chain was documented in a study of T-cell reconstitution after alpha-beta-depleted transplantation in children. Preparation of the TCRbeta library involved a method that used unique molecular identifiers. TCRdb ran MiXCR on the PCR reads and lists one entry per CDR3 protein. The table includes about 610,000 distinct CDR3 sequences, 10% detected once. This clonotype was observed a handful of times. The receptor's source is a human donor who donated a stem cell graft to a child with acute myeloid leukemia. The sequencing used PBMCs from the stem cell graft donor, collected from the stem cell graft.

CDR3 bases: TGTGCCAGCAGCTTGTGGGCCTCGGGGGAATCACCCCTCCACTTT. Its protein is CASSLWASGESPLHF. The chain has TRBV7-9 and TRBJ1-6, with D tentatively TRBD1 (5 bases). This CDR3 spans 15 amino acids. Looked up from germline, CDR1 is SEHNR and CDR2 is FQNEAQ (reference sequence). V gave up 3 bases and J gave up 10 bases, with 16 bases separating them.